This TCR beta chain was identified in a study of CD8+ T cells in alopecia areata. Across the whole study: Percent of scalp involved defined treated patients' severity scores.

Sequencing used cDNA as its template, made by extracting RNA and reverse transcribing it. Generated by immunoSEQ multiplex PCR, the TCRdb table keeps only in-frame clones and is missing some. This table holds 60,000 to 85,000 clones, roughly 30% found once. This clone was detected a few times. Its antigen is not identified. Treatment defined: oral pan-JAK inhibitor, 5-10 mg twice daily. Lesional scalp punch biopsies and peripheral blood came from alopecia areata patients. Notes on the study in general: In lesional scalp, particularly from alopecia totalis/universalis, clonality was higher than in normal scalp. Possibly because of HLA-related factors, TCR sharing was less clear across patients than in mice.

Trimming removed 3 bases from V and 1 base from J, with 12 bases in between. From germline, CDR1 is GTSNPN and CDR2 SVGIG (reference sequence). This CDR3 has 14 amino acids. This clonotype was sampled from a human donor with alopecia areata. This specimen consisted of CD8+ T cells sorted from blood, obtained at week 4, from a patient treated with tofacitinib. The rearrangement links TRBV30 to TRBJ1-1, with D perhaps TRBD1 (6 bases). The DNA for the CDR3 is TGTGCCTGGAGAACAGGGATAGGGAACACTGAAGCTTTCTTT. Protein sequence: CAWRTGIGNTEAFF.